The TCR beta chain under discussion was sequenced for a study of control samples from healthy donors and cancer patients. The CDR3 extends over 13 amino acids. Losses at the gene ends were 3 bases for V and 8 bases for J; bases not matched to a gene: 5. Germline CDR1 MNHNS, CDR2 SASEGT. Here immunoSEQ multiplex PCR was the method, and the copy in TCRdb shows in-frame clones only, minus some. This table has tens of thousands of clones, roughly 86% appearing once. The specimen was blood. The sequence was collected from a man between 50 and 59 years old in good health. The genes are TRBV6-1 and TRBJ1-2; 8 bases agree with TRBD1. In nucleotides, the CDR3 is TGTGCCAGCAGTGACCAGGGGGCGCGAGGCTACACCTTC. It specifies CASSDQGARGYTF.